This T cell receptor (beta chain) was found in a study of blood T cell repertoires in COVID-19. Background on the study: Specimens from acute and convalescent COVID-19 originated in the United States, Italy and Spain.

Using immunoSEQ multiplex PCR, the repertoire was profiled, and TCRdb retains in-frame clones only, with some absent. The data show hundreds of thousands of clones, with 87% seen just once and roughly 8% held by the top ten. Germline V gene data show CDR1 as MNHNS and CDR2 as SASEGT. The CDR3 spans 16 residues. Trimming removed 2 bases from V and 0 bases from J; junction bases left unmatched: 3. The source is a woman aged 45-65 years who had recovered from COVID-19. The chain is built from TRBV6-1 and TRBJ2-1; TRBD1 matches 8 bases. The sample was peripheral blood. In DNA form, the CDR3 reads TGTGCCAGCAGTGAACAGGGGGCCAACTCCTACAATGAGCAGTTCTTC. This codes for CASSEQGANSYNEQFF.